This TCR beta chain was observed in a study of identifying expanded T cells in peripheral blood. Findings and limits, study-wide: Differentially abundant clones: around 1.2 between replicates, about 15 at 2 to 3 weeks, 19 at four. Across healthy donors, higher total template counts meant significantly greater approximately two-week count variance.

In regard to this clone: Its antigen remains unknown.

No infections or other immune events were documented during collection. The method was immunoSEQ multiplex PCR; TCRdb's version includes in-frame clones alone and lacks a portion of them. The data show 70,000 to 100,000 clones, almost 90% seen once. The specimen sequenced was blood. The source of this sequence is a person aged 18-70 years in good health.

CDR3 nucleotides: TGTGCCAGCAGCTACAGGACAGGGGGCGATGAAAAACTGTTTTTT. It is translated as CASSYRTGGDEKLFF. This chain links TRBV12-1 with TRBJ1-4; the table assigns TRBD1, which was not confirmed against the DNA. TRBV12-1 is listed as a pseudogene. The CDR3 totals 15 residues.